The rows below give T cell receptor beta chains drawn from one sample of a study of T cells in Graves' hyperthyroidism and ophthalmopathy. MiXCR, applied by TCRdb to the multiplex PCR reads, yields one record per CDR3 protein. The sample has just under 750,000 distinct CDR3 sequences, approximately 40% seen once. The sequencing input was blood. These receptors all come from a woman aged 40 to 50 with Graves' hyperthyroidism. The CDR3 runs from the conserved cysteine through the conserved F or W. Fields, in order: CDR3 protein, CDR3 DNA, J gene, clone size, V gene, D gene. A D gene is named only where the DNA matches it firmly. For some rows the clone size is stated as once, few or many, or as a class when expanded; others skip it.

CDR3aa: CSAAGTDQETQYF; CDR3nt: TGCAGTGCAGCTGGGACAGATCAAGAGACCCAGTACTTC; j_gene: TRBJ2-5; abundance: many; v_gene: TRBV20-1; d_gene: TRBD1
CDR3aa: CASSLWGENQPQHF; CDR3nt: TGTGCCAGCAGCTTATGGGGGGAGAATCAGCCCCAGCATTTT; j_gene: TRBJ1-5; abundance: many; v_gene: TRBV7-8; d_gene: .
CDR3aa: CASATNNEQFF; CDR3nt: TGTGCCAGCGCTACTAACAATGAGCAGTTCTTC; j_gene: TRBJ2-1; abundance: .; v_gene: TRBV7-9; d_gene: .
CDR3aa: CASRTGGQQIRYGYTF; CDR3nt: TGTGCCAGTAGGACAGGGGGTCAGCAGATCCGGTATGGCTACACCTTC; j_gene: TRBJ1-2; abundance: many; v_gene: TRBV19; d_gene: TRBD1
CDR3aa: CSVVGQDYGYTF; CDR3nt: TGCAGCGTCGTGGGACAGGACTATGGCTACACCTTC; j_gene: TRBJ1-2; abundance: many; v_gene: TRBV29-1; d_gene: TRBD1
CDR3aa: CASSMDRGYSPLHF; CDR3nt: TGCGCCAGCAGTATGGACAGGGGATATTCACCCCTCCACTTT; j_gene: TRBJ1-6; abundance: many; v_gene: TRBV10-2; d_gene: TRBD1
CDR3aa: CASSPLNSYEQYF; CDR3nt: TGTGCCAGCAGCCCCCTGAACTCCTACGAGCAGTACTTC; j_gene: TRBJ2-7; abundance: few; v_gene: TRBV5-6; d_gene: .
CDR3aa: CASRSGQDYGYTF; CDR3nt: TGTGCCAGCAGGTCGGGACAGGACTATGGCTACACCTTC; j_gene: TRBJ1-2; abundance: many; v_gene: TRBV2; d_gene: TRBD1
CDR3aa: CASSAKQGFQPQHF; CDR3nt: TGTGCCAGCAGTGCAAAACAGGGTTTCCAGCCCCAGCATTTT; j_gene: TRBJ1-5; abundance: .; v_gene: TRBV6-5; d_gene: .
CDR3aa: CSVEEFRGPEGYEQYF; CDR3nt: TGCAGCGTTGAAGAGTTCCGGGGCCCCGAGGGATACGAGCAGTACTTC; j_gene: TRBJ2-7; abundance: many; v_gene: TRBV29-1; d_gene: .
CDR3aa: CASSTDRGNQPQYF; CDR3nt: TGTGCCAGCAGTACGGACAGGGGGAATCAGCCCCAGTACTTC; j_gene: TRBJ2-5; abundance: .; v_gene: TRBV25-1; d_gene: TRBD1
CDR3aa: CATSSDRGRTENTIYF; CDR3nt: TGTGCCACCAGCAGTGATCGGGGGCGCACTGAAAACACCATATATTTT; j_gene: TRBJ1-3; abundance: once; v_gene: TRBV15; d_gene: .
CDR3aa: CASSQGLREAFF; CDR3nt: TGTGCCAGCAGCCAAGGACTGAGAGAAGCTTTCTTT; j_gene: TRBJ1-1; abundance: many; v_gene: TRBV7-9; d_gene: .
CDR3aa: CASGQEQGGVAFF; CDR3nt: TGTGCCAGCGGCCAGGAGCAGGGCGGCGTGGCTTTCTTT; j_gene: TRBJ1-1; abundance: .; v_gene: TRBV7-9; d_gene: .
CDR3aa: CASSVSGTGRVGYTF; CDR3nt: TGTGCCAGCAGCGTATCAGGGACAGGGAGGGTAGGCTACACCTTC; j_gene: TRBJ1-2; abundance: .; v_gene: TRBV9; d_gene: TRBD1
CDR3aa: CASSTGTGIGGYTF; CDR3nt: TGTGCCAGTAGTACCGGGACAGGGATAGGGGGCTACACCTTC; j_gene: TRBJ1-2; abundance: .; v_gene: TRBV19; d_gene: TRBD1
CDR3aa: CASSLGLAGSTGELFF; CDR3nt: TGTGCCAGCAGCCTCGGACTAGCGGGGTCCACCGGGGAGCTGTTTTTT; j_gene: TRBJ2-2; abundance: few; v_gene: TRBV7-3; d_gene: TRBD2
CDR3aa: CASSYSRYEQYF; CDR3nt: TGTGCCAGCAGTTACTCGAGGTACGAGCAGTACTTC; j_gene: TRBJ2-7; abundance: many; v_gene: TRBV6-5; d_gene: .
CDR3aa: CASEQGQGGNQPQHF; CDR3nt: TGTGCCAGTGAACAGGGACAGGGCGGGAATCAGCCCCAGCATTTT; j_gene: TRBJ1-5; abundance: .; v_gene: TRBV9; d_gene: TRBD1
CDR3aa: CASSPRVSMDTEAFF; CDR3nt: TGTGCCAGCAGCCCTCGGGTTTCGATGGACACTGAAGCTTTCTTT; j_gene: TRBJ1-1; abundance: .; v_gene: TRBV9; d_gene: .
CDR3aa: CASSPTGVGYEKLFF; CDR3nt: TGCGCCAGCAGCCCAACGGGGGTGGGTTACGAAAAACTGTTTTTT; j_gene: TRBJ1-4; abundance: .; v_gene: TRBV4-1; d_gene: .
CDR3aa: CSVIAGNSYEQYF; CDR3nt: TGCAGTGTCATAGCGGGAAACTCCTACGAGCAGTACTTC; j_gene: TRBJ2-7; abundance: many; v_gene: TRBV20-1; d_gene: TRBD2
CDR3aa: CASSLVGGAQGTYEQYSGANVLTF; CDR3nt: TGTGCCAGTAGTCTTGTGGGGGGGGCACAGGGCACCTACGAGCAGTACTCTGGGGCCAACGTCCTGACTTTC; j_gene: TRBJ2-6; abundance: .; v_gene: TRBV19; d_gene: .
CDR3aa: CASQGFRRAFF; CDR3nt: TGTGCCAGCCAGGGCTTCCGGCGCGCTTTCTTT; j_gene: TRBJ1-1; abundance: few; v_gene: TRBV12-3/TRBV12-4; d_gene: .
CDR3aa: CASSLQYQVGNQPQHF; CDR3nt: TGCGCCAGCAGCCTTCAGTATCAGGTTGGGAATCAGCCCCAGCATTTT; j_gene: TRBJ1-5; abundance: .; v_gene: TRBV25-1; d_gene: .
CDR3aa: CASFGQGAYGYTF; CDR3nt: TGTGCCAGCTTTGGGCAGGGGGCCTATGGCTACACCTTC; j_gene: TRBJ1-2; abundance: .; v_gene: TRBV6-5; d_gene: TRBD1
CDR3aa: CASSPSGTSEKLFF; CDR3nt: TGTGCCAGCAGCCCATCCGGGACATCTGAAAAACTGTTTTTT; j_gene: TRBJ1-4; abundance: .; v_gene: TRBV5-6; d_gene: .
CDR3aa: CASSGGGIPGELFF; CDR3nt: TGCGCCAGCAGCGGAGGGGGCATACCCGGGGAGCTGTTTTTT; j_gene: TRBJ2-2; abundance: .; v_gene: TRBV5-1; d_gene: .
CDR3aa: CSARLQGPAPLHF; CDR3nt: TGCAGTGCTAGACTACAAGGGCCTGCCCCCCTCCACTTT; j_gene: TRBJ1-6; abundance: few; v_gene: TRBV20-1; d_gene: .
CDR3aa: CASSLARDGTDTQYF; CDR3nt: TGTGCCAGCAGCTTGGCTCGGGACGGCACAGATACGCAGTATTTT; j_gene: TRBJ2-3; abundance: .; v_gene: TRBV7-9; d_gene: .
CDR3aa: CASSWLTNYGYTF; CDR3nt: TGTGCCAGCAGTTGGTTAACTAACTATGGCTACACCTTC; j_gene: TRBJ1-2; abundance: many; v_gene: TRBV6-6; d_gene: .
CDR3aa: CASSFVQGRPSSGELFF; CDR3nt: TGTGCCAGCAGTTTCGTCCAAGGCAGGCCGTCCTCCGGGGAGCTGTTTTTT; j_gene: TRBJ2-2; abundance: .; v_gene: TRBV25-1; d_gene: .
CDR3aa: CASSLSPHRGETQYF; CDR3nt: TGTGCCAGCAGTTTATCCCCTCACAGGGGTGAGACCCAGTACTTC; j_gene: TRBJ2-5; abundance: .; v_gene: TRBV9; d_gene: TRBD1
CDR3aa: CASSLRAGANQPQHF; CDR3nt: TGTGCCAGCAGCCTCCGGGCGGGGGCTAATCAGCCCCAGCATTTT; j_gene: TRBJ1-5; abundance: .; v_gene: TRBV11-2; d_gene: .
CDR3aa: CSVVPQSGANVLTF; CDR3nt: TGCAGCGTTGTCCCACAGTCTGGGGCCAACGTCCTGACTTTC; j_gene: TRBJ2-6; abundance: many; v_gene: TRBV29-1; d_gene: .
CDR3aa: CASSSGQINEKLFF; CDR3nt: TGTGCCAGCAGCTCCGGACAGATTAATGAAAAACTGTTTTTT; j_gene: TRBJ1-4; abundance: few; v_gene: TRBV6-5; d_gene: .
CDR3aa: CSVRIGTGSSSGANVLTF; CDR3nt: TGCAGTGTAAGGATCGGGACAGGCTCTTCGTCTGGGGCCAACGTCCTGACTTTC; j_gene: TRBJ2-6; abundance: many; v_gene: TRBV20-1; d_gene: TRBD1
CDR3aa: CATQTGVGQPQHF; CDR3nt: TGTGCCACCCAGACAGGGGTTGGGCAGCCCCAGCATTTT; j_gene: TRBJ1-5; abundance: .; v_gene: TRBV2; d_gene: TRBD1
CDR3aa: CASTRQGSGEQYF; CDR3nt: TGTGCCAGCACTCGACAGGGGAGTGGGGAGCAGTACTTC; j_gene: TRBJ2-7; abundance: .; v_gene: TRBV7-9; d_gene: TRBD1
CDR3aa: CASTRTGGRNTEAFF; CDR3nt: TGTGCCAGCACCCGGACAGGGGGGAGGAACACTGAAGCTTTCTTT; j_gene: TRBJ1-1; abundance: few; v_gene: TRBV9; d_gene: TRBD1
CDR3aa: CASSFDGDVGTEAFF; CDR3nt: TGTGCCAGCAGCTTCGACGGGGACGTCGGCACTGAAGCTTTCTTT; j_gene: TRBJ1-1; abundance: .; v_gene: TRBV7-9; d_gene: .
CDR3aa: CASSKVSGYGYTF; CDR3nt: TGTGCCAGTAGTAAGGTGTCAGGGTATGGCTACACCTTC; j_gene: TRBJ1-2; abundance: .; v_gene: TRBV19; d_gene: .
CDR3aa: CASSPGGGGRKTQYF; CDR3nt: TGTGCCAGCAGCCCGGGGGGTGGGGGGCGGAAGACCCAGTACTTC; j_gene: TRBJ2-5; abundance: .; v_gene: TRBV7-2; d_gene: .
CDR3aa: CASSADRDGGNQPQHF; CDR3nt: TGTGCCAGCAGTGCAGACCGGGACGGTGGCAATCAGCCCCAGCATTTT; j_gene: TRBJ1-5; abundance: .; v_gene: TRBV12-3/TRBV12-4; d_gene: .
CDR3aa: CASKTSTGSNQPQHF; CDR3nt: TGTGCCAGCAAAACTTCTACAGGGAGCAATCAGCCCCAGCATTTT; j_gene: TRBJ1-5; abundance: many; v_gene: TRBV2; d_gene: .
CDR3aa: CASSGQGAKAFF; CDR3nt: TGTGCCAGCAGTGGACAGGGAGCTAAAGCTTTCTTT; j_gene: TRBJ1-1; abundance: few; v_gene: TRBV6-5; d_gene: TRBD1
CDR3aa: CASTPVLAAAPGANVLTF; CDR3nt: TGTGCCAGCACCCCAGTCTTGGCAGCCGCCCCTGGGGCCAACGTCCTGACTTTC; j_gene: TRBJ2-6; abundance: .; v_gene: TRBV11-2; d_gene: .
CDR3aa: CVTGTGGGYTF; CDR3nt: TGTGTCACAGGGACAGGGGGTGGCTACACCTTC; j_gene: TRBJ1-2; abundance: .; v_gene: TRBV7-9; d_gene: TRBD1
CDR3aa: CASSMGQNSPLHF; CDR3nt: TGTGCCAGTAGTATGGGACAAAATTCACCCCTCCACTTT; j_gene: TRBJ1-6; abundance: many; v_gene: TRBV19; d_gene: .
CDR3aa: CASSRQLTNTEAFF; CDR3nt: TGTGCCAGCAGTAGACAACTCACGAACACTGAAGCTTTCTTT; j_gene: TRBJ1-1; abundance: few; v_gene: TRBV6-1; d_gene: .
CDR3aa: CASSYIIRDNEQYF; CDR3nt: TGTGCCAGCAGTTACATCATCAGGGACAACGAGCAGTACTTC; j_gene: TRBJ2-7; abundance: .; v_gene: TRBV6-5; d_gene: .
CDR3aa: CAIRARNSPLHF; CDR3nt: TGTGCCATCCGGGCCAGAAATTCACCCCTCCACTTT; j_gene: TRBJ1-6; abundance: once; v_gene: TRBV10-3; d_gene: .
CDR3aa: CASSPGTGWVGEKLFF; CDR3nt: TGTGCCAGCAGTCCCGGGACAGGGTGGGTGGGGGAAAAACTGTTTTTT; j_gene: TRBJ1-4; abundance: .; v_gene: TRBV12-3/TRBV12-4; d_gene: TRBD1
CDR3aa: CSARDIFTAYGYTF; CDR3nt: TGCAGTGCTAGAGATATCTTTACGGCCTATGGCTACACCTTC; j_gene: TRBJ1-2; abundance: many; v_gene: TRBV20-1; d_gene: .
CDR3aa: CASSYLAGGWGTGELFF; CDR3nt: TGTGCCAGCAGCTATCTAGCGGGAGGGTGGGGCACCGGGGAGCTGTTTTTT; j_gene: TRBJ2-2; abundance: .; v_gene: TRBV7-2; d_gene: TRBD2
CDR3aa: CASSIGSQNTEAFF; CDR3nt: TGTGCCAGTAGTATCGGGTCTCAGAACACTGAAGCTTTCTTT; j_gene: TRBJ1-1; abundance: many; v_gene: TRBV19; d_gene: .
CDR3aa: CSTGRRPTRGETQYF; CDR3nt: TGCAGTACTGGTCGGAGGCCGACCCGAGGAGAGACCCAGTACTTC; j_gene: TRBJ2-5; abundance: many; v_gene: TRBV20-1; d_gene: .
CDR3aa: CASSFAGRGNTEAFF; CDR3nt: TGTGCCAGCAGCTTTGCAGGGCGGGGGAACACTGAAGCTTTCTTT; j_gene: TRBJ1-1; abundance: many; v_gene: TRBV7-9; d_gene: .
CDR3aa: CASRTTGDAYEQYF; CDR3nt: TGTGCCAGCAGGACGACAGGGGACGCCTACGAGCAGTACTTC; j_gene: TRBJ2-7; abundance: few; v_gene: TRBV28; d_gene: TRBD1